The clone carrying this TCR beta chain is a singleton in its sample. Its antigen is as yet unknown. Tumor tissue was taken before any definitive surgery or chemotherapy was given. Trimming shortened V by 3 bases and J by 2 bases, and 9 bases separated the two germline ends. The CDR3 is 14 amino acids. CDR1 is LNHDA and CDR2 is SQIVND in the germline V gene (reference sequence). The data belong to a study of high-grade serous ovarian cancer treatment subgroups. Overall study: Each sample yielded on average roughly 7,000 unique TCR beta rearrangements from around 14,000 reads. Study-wide points: Different patients shared almost no repertoire; same-patient tumors shared about 0.1 to 0.79. Repertoire analysis covered CDR3 alone, not CDR1 or CDR2.

The assay was immunoSEQ multiplex PCR, and TCRdb's table has in-frame clones only and misses some. The sample lists 5,500 to 6,000 clones, about three quarters seen once, with roughly 8% in the top ten. Sequencing used tumor tissue. The receptor comes from a human donor with high-grade serous ovarian cancer. The V and J genes are TRBV19 and TRBJ2-3; D may match TRBD1 or TRBD2 (5 bases each). The CDR3 region has the DNA TGTGCCAGTAGTATGGGGCGGGCCACAGATACGCAGTATTTT. Translating gives CASSMGRATDTQYF.